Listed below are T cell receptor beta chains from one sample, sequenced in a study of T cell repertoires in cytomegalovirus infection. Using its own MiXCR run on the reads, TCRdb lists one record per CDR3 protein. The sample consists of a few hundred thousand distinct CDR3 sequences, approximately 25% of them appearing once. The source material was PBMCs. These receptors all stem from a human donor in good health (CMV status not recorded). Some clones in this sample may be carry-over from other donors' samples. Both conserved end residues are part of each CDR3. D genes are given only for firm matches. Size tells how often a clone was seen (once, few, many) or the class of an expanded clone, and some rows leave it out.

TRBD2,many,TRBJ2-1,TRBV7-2,CASTGAGLAGKGEQFF,TGTGCCAGCACGGGGGCGGGACTAGCGGGAAAAGGTGAGCAGTTCTTC
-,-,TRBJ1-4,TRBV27,CASSFLGENEKLFF,TGTGCCAGCAGTTTTTTGGGGGAAAATGAAAAACTGTTTTTT
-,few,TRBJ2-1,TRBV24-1,CATSDQPGAEQFF,TGTGCCACCAGTGATCAACCGGGAGCTGAGCAGTTCTTC
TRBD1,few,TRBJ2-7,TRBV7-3,CAIRDSPYEQYF,TGTGCCATCCGGGACAGTCCCTACGAGCAGTACTTC
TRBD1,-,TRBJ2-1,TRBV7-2,CASSLDKGAHNEQFF,TGTGCCAGCAGCTTAGACAAGGGGGCCCACAATGAGCAGTTCTTC
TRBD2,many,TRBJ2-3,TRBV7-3,CASSPRGTSGRANTQYF,TGTGCCAGCAGCCCCCGGGGGACTAGCGGGAGGGCCAATACGCAGTATTTT
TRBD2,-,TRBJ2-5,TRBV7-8,CASRGGLAGTQETQYF,TGTGCCAGCAGGGGGGGACTAGCGGGGACCCAAGAGACCCAGTACTTC
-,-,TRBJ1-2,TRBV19,CASRPLFGPGYTF,TGTGCCAGTAGGCCTCTGTTCGGTCCCGGCTACACCTTC
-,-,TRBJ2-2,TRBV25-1,CASSEYGTGELFF,TGTGCCAGCAGTGAATACGGCACCGGGGAGCTGTTTTTT
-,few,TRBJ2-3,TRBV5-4,CASSSMTRMATDTQYF,TGTGCCAGCAGCTCCATGACCAGAATGGCCACAGATACGCAGTATTTT
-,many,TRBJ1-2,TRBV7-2,CASSYPGLYYGYTF,TGTGCCAGCAGCTACCCGGGACTTTACTATGGCTACACCTTC
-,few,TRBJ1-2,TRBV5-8,CASSRSEGSYGYTF,TGTGCCAGCAGCCGTAGTGAGGGAAGCTATGGCTACACCTTC
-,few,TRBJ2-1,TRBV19,CASTGGKDEQFF,TGTGCCAGTACCGGGGGCAAAGATGAGCAGTTCTTC
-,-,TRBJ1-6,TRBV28,CASSSDLGINSPLHF,TGTGCCAGCAGTTCGGACCTGGGAATTAATTCACCCCTCCACTTT
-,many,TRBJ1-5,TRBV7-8,CASSLGTVIGNQPQHF,TGTGCCAGCAGCTTAGGGACAGTTATAGGCAATCAGCCCCAGCATTTT
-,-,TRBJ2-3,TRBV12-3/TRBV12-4,CASGRRGGNGADTQYF,TGTGCCAGCGGACGCCGAGGAGGGAATGGAGCAGATACGCAGTATTTT
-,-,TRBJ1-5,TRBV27,CASSATPGFNQPQHF,TGTGCCAGCAGTGCCACCCCGGGGTTCAATCAGCCCCAGCATTTT
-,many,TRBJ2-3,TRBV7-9,CASSLAITDTQYF,TGTGCCAGCAGCTTAGCGATCACAGATACGCAGTATTTT
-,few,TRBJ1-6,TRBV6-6,CASSFGGIAGRTTILYNSPLHF,TGTGCCAGCAGTTTCGGGGGGATAGCAGGGCGAACTACCATACTATATAATTCACCCCTCCACTTT
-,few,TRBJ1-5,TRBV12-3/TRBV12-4,CASSLYGGEGNQPQHF,TGTGCCAGCAGTTTGTATGGGGGGGAGGGGAATCAGCCCCAGCATTTT
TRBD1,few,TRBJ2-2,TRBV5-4,CASSWADRGYTGELFF,TGTGCCAGCAGCTGGGCGGACAGGGGCTACACCGGGGAGCTGTTTTTT
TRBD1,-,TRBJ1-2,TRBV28,CASSTLRQGRSGYTF,TGTGCCAGCAGTACGTTAAGACAGGGCCGCTCTGGCTACACCTTC
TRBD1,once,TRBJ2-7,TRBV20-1,CSALRTGGMYEQYF,TGCAGTGCCCTCCGGACAGGGGGCATGTACGAGCAGTACTTC
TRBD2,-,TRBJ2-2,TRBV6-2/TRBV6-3,CASRLLAGGPAGELFF,TGTGCCAGCAGACTTCTAGCGGGAGGGCCGGCCGGGGAGCTGTTTTTT
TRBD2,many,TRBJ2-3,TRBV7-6,CASSLAFGTSGRVDTQYF,TGTGCCAGCAGCTTAGCGTTCGGGACTAGCGGGAGGGTGGATACGCAGTATTTT
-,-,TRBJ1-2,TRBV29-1,CSVGGRAAYGYTF,TGCAGCGTGGGTGGCAGGGCCGCTTATGGCTACACCTTC
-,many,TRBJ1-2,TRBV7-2,CASSPLVGIGVNYGYTF,TGTGCCAGCAGCCCGCTTGTAGGGATAGGGGTTAACTATGGCTACACCTTC
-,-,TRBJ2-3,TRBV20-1,CSARSGARTDTQYF,TGCAGTGCCCGGAGCGGAGCCCGCACAGATACGCAGTATTTT
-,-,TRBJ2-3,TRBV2,CASTTRRGPGTDTQYF,TGTGCCAGCACCACCCGGCGGGGGCCAGGGACAGATACGCAGTATTTT
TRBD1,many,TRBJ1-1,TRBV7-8,CASSSKQPGTENTEAFF,TGTGCCAGCAGCTCCAAACAACCCGGGACAGAGAACACTGAAGCTTTCTTT
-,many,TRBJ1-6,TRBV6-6,CASSTSQGSNSPLHF,TGTGCCAGCAGTACATCGCAGGGGAGCAATTCACCCCTCCACTTT
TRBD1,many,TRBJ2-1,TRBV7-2,CASSRNRGNEQFF,TGTGCCAGCAGCCGAAACAGGGGAAATGAGCAGTTCTTC
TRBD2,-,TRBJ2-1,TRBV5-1,CASAPLGLAGYNEQFF,TGCGCCAGCGCCCCCCTCGGACTAGCGGGTTACAATGAGCAGTTCTTC
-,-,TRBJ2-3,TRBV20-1,CSAEVALRSNTQYF,TGCAGTGCTGAGGTCGCCCTGAGATCAAATACGCAGTATTTT
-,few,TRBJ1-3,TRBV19,CASSIEGTGNTIYF,TGTGCCAGTAGTATCGAGGGTACTGGAAACACCATATATTTT
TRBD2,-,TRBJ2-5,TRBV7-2,CASSLGLAEGTQYF,TGTGCCAGCAGCTTAGGACTAGCGGAAGGGACCCAGTACTTC
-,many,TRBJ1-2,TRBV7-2,CASSLEGLGYTF,TGTGCCAGCAGCTTAGAAGGGCTTGGCTACACCTTC
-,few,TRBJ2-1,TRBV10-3,CAISLEGPRPYNEQFF,TGTGCCATCAGTTTGGAGGGACCCAGACCTTACAATGAGCAGTTCTTC
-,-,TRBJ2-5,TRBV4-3,CASSQGWGSNTPETQYF,TGCGCCAGCAGCCAAGGGTGGGGGAGTAATACCCCGGAGACCCAGTACTTC
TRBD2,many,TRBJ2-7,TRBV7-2,CASSVSGFTYEQYF,TGTGCCAGCAGCGTTAGCGGGTTCACCTACGAGCAGTACTTC
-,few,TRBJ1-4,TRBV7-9,CASSGRTYEKLFF,TGTGCCAGCAGCGGCCGGACCTATGAAAAACTGTTTTTT